This T cell receptor beta chain was obtained from a study of T cell responses to AZD1222 COVID-19 vaccine (dated by TCRdb to about 2021). Turning to the overall study: AZD1222 recipients with second doses at about 4 weeks or about 12 weeks were pooled, because spike-specific TCR depth and breadth did not differ between schedules. TCR sequencing covered 233 trial participants: roughly 200 given two doses of AZD1222 and 26 given two doses of MenACWY control vaccine. Trial participants were enrolled by age into 18-55, 56-69 and 70-plus year subgroups, with about 150, 28 and 57 TCR-sequenced participants respectively. The study at large found these results: The 56-69-year group was small, and its depth increase did not reach significance, likely because of low power. Reportedly, almost half of the unique spike-specific TCRs recognized epitopes lying outside the regions that are mutated in the B.1.351 and B.1.1.7 variants. No day 14 peak-response samples were available, so repertoires were characterized only after the peak T cell response. Participants were mostly white British, with more females than males. The authors suggested clonal diversity may have been underestimated. After two AZD1222 doses, both the breadth and the depth of spike-specific TCRs were significantly higher than at day 0 and than in MenACWY recipients. CD4 TCRs associated with the vaccine covered the entire spike protein, and the dominant responses were in regions 160-218 and 743-854. Only 5 to 7 AZD1222 recipients were SARS-CoV-2 seropositive at baseline, limiting conclusions about previously exposed vaccinees.

There are 12 amino acids in the CDR3, from cysteine to phenylalanine inclusive. CDR3 DNA is the only sequence kept; it has 36 bases, read in frame from the first base. Reading the germline V gene gives CDR1 SGHTA and CDR2 FQGNSA. Cut back by 8 bases and 2 bases, the V and J ends lie 7 bases apart. The sample's time point label is to be understood as: baseline before first vaccination. Vaccinee samples came from UK trials COV001 and COV002, including a single-blind randomized controlled phase 2/3 trial of AZD1222 (ChAdOx1 nCoV-19) in healthy adults. For TCRbeta chain sequencing, PBMC samples were collected from trial participants at day 0 and at day 28 after the second dose. With respect to this clone: Its binding antigen is unknown. The record has no base qualities; no much larger clone is one base away.

The CDR3 regions of human TCRbeta chains were subjected to immunosequencing. The paper's data handling went like this. TCRs in the repertoires were matched against a reference library of SARS-CoV-2-specific TCRs that had been generated with the MIRA antigen-specificity platform. Breadth meant the fraction of unique TCRs that were SARS-CoV-2-associated, whereas depth meant the fraction of total T cells that were SARS-CoV-2-associated. Using the MIRA data, each spike-specific TCR was assigned both to the spike region to which the TCR was reactive and to a CD4 or CD8 class. Log10-transformed breadth and depth values were compared by one-way ANOVA with Sidak's multiple comparisons tests. The source is immuneACCESS, and TCRdb retained only in-frame sequences with V and J called. Part of the clones is not carried over; for the studies checked, unresolved V genes explain less than half of this, and the remainder is unexplained. V and J calls and clone size are those listed in that table; D and trimming were worked out from the DNA. The sample contains 150,000 or so clones, 80% to 90% of them found a single time. Together, the top ten hold 4.5% to 6% of the sample.

The sequencing here drew on peripheral blood, taken on day 0 of AZD1222 vaccination. In this chain, TRBV7-2 is recombined with TRBJ1-5, with the D gene not clear enough to name. This clonotype was obtained from an adult in good health. The CDR3 reads CASAPGNQPQHF. The nucleotide sequence is TGTGCCAGCGCCCCGGGCAATCAGCCCCAGCATTTT.